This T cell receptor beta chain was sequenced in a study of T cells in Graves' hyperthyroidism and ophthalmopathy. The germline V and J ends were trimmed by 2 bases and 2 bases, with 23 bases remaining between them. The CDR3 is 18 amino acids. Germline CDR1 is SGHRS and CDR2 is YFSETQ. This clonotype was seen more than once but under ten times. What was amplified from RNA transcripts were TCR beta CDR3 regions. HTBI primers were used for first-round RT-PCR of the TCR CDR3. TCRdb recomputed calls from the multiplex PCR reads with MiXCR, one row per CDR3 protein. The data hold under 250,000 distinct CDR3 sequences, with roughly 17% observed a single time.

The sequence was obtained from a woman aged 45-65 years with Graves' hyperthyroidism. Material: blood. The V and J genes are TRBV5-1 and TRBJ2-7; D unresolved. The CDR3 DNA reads TGCGCCAGCAGCTTTAGCTGGACGGAACTCTACCCGGCCTACGAGCAGTACTTC. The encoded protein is CASSFSWTELYPAYEQYF. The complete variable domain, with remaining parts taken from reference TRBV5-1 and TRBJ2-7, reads KAGVTQTPRYLIKTRGQQVTLSCSPISGHRSVSWYQQTPGQGLQFLFEYFSETQRNKGNFPGRFSGRQFSNSRSEMNVSTLELGDSALYLCASSFSWTELYPAYEQYFGPGTRLTVT.